This T cell receptor (beta chain) was observed in a study of tumor-infiltrating lymphocytes in primary liver carcinoma. Study information: Both sexes were represented among patients, who were 30 to 69 years old. Study results and caveats: Tumors carried a top-250-clone fraction significantly exceeding that of blood (p = 0.039).

The study co-extracted DNA and RNA from approximately 20-30 mg of unsorted bulk tissue. On this clonotype: Its antigen is not identified. One end of the junction is discordant with germline, which a read error may explain.

Using a constant-region primer together with ProtoScript II reverse transcriptase, TCR beta cDNA was made from about 500 ng of total RNA. Three rounds of nested multiplex PCR with slightly modified ARM-PCR produced TCR beta libraries. Two initial PCR rounds of around 9 cycles each paired TRBV1-TRBV30 forward primers with a C-beta reverse primer. Via MiXCR, TCRdb re-called the multiplex PCR reads, giving one row per CDR3 protein. The sample consists of about 78,000 distinct CDR3 sequences, 71% of them appearing once. The CDR3 covers 13 residues. CDR1 is GTSNPN, CDR2 SVGIG, per germline (reference sequence).

The chain links TRBV30 to TRBJ2-3, with D perhaps matching TRBD2 (6 bases). The source of this sequence is an older woman with primary liver carcinoma and hepatitis B virus infection. The sample was liver tumor tissue from sampling region 4. Subset described: tumor region T4, right-lateral pole. CDR3 nucleotide sequence: TGTGCCTGGAGTGGGGGGACTCCTGATATGCAGTATTTT. This sequence encodes CAWSGGTPDMQYF.